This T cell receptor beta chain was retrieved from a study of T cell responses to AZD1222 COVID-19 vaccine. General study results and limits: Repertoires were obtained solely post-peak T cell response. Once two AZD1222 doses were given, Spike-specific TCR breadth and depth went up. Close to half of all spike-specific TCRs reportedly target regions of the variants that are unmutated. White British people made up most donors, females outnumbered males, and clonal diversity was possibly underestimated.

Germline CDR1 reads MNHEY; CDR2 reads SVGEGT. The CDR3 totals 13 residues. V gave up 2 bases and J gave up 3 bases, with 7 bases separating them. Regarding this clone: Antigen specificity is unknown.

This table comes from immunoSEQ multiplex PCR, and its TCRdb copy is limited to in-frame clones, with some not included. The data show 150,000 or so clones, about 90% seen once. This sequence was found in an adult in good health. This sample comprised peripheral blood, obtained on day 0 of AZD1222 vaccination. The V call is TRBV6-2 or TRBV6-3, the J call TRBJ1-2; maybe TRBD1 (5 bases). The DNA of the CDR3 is TGTGCCAGCAGTTACGTAGGGGACTATGGCTACACCTTC. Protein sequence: CASSYVGDYGYTF.